Presented here are 11 T cell receptor beta chains from one specimen sequenced in a study of identical twins (dated by TCRdb to about 2016). The library was made by 5' RACE. TCRdb shows the sequencer as Illumina HiSeq 2000. TCRdb trimmed the raw reads at Q25, called clones with MiXCR and kept productive beta chains. Rows with a matching CDR3 protein are joined into one entry that keeps the most common DNA and genes. In this sample the table shows around 650,000 distinct CDR3 sequences, about 7.1% of which occur a single time. Of the sample, 1.5% to 2% falls within the top ten clones. This sample also appeared in a second study, on yellow fever vaccine responses in identical twins.

The sample consisted of PBMCs. All receptors come from a woman younger than 35 in good health.

In this sample, this clonotype turned up many times. The rearrangement joins TRBV7-8 to TRBJ2-2; TRBD1 matches at 9 bases. CDR1 is SGHVS and CDR2 is FQNEAQ in the germline V gene. CDR3 size: 17 residues. The ends lost 6 bases at V and 4 bases at J; junction bases unmatched: 12. This chain's CDR3 is CASRREGQGTSTGELFF. The CDR3 nucleotides are TGTGCCAGCAGACGAGAAGGACAGGGGACGAGCACCGGGGAGCTGTTTTTT.

This clonotype showed up many times. The DNA of the CDR3 is TGTGCCAGCTCACCGGCCCGGGGTGAGCAGTTCTTC. This translates into CASSPARGEQFF. The chain combines TRBV18 with TRBJ2-1; possibly TRBD2 for D (5 bases). The V and J ends lost 3 bases and 9 bases respectively, with 9 bases between them. CDR1 is KGHSH, CDR2 LQKENI, per germline. CDR3 size: 12 residues.

This clonotype was seen a few times. The chain combines TRBV3-1 with TRBJ2-4; 9 bases match TRBD2. This CDR3 is 17 amino acids long. J was trimmed by 2 bases and V by 2 bases; bases with no gene match: 7. Per the germline V gene, CDR1 is LGHDT and CDR2 is YNNKEL (reference sequence). DNA of the CDR3: TGTGCCAGCAGCCAATTGCGGGAGGGCCTCCCCAAAAACATTCAGTACTTC. The encoded protein is CASSQLREGLPKNIQYF.

This clonotype was counted a few times. The chain recombines TRBV12-3 or TRBV12-4 with TRBJ2-1; tentatively, D is TRBD2 (6 bases). The CDR3 contains 12 residues. The ends were cut back, 5 bases at V and 8 bases at J, with 10 bases in the middle. The CDR3 is CASSHRRDEQFF. The CDR3 DNA reads as TGTGCCAGCAGTCACCGGAGGGATGAGCAGTTCTTC.

This clonotype was found a few times. This CDR3 is CASRRTGGESEQYV. The CDR3 nucleotides read TGCGCCAGCAGACGGACAGGGGGCGAGTCCGAGCAGTACGTC. V gene TRBV5-1 combines with J gene TRBJ2-7, with 11 nucleotides matching TRBD1. V gave up 5 bases and J gave up 6 bases; unmatched junction bases: 7. Per the germline V gene, CDR1 is SGHRS and CDR2 is YFSETQ. The CDR3 covers 14 residues.

Details on this clonotype: Relative to the germline gene, one junction end is altered; a read error may explain this. This chain links TRBV20-1 with TRBJ1-4, with D unclear. CDR3 length equals 12 residues. CDR1 and CDR2 from the germline V gene are DFQATT and SNEGSKA (reference sequence). The CDR3 loop is CSGRLPGEKPFF. Written as DNA, the CDR3 is TGCAGTGGACGACTACCGGGTGAAAAACCGTTTTTT.

In nucleotides, the CDR3 is TGTGCCAGCAGTGGGACTAGCGGCTCTAGCACAGATACGCAGTATTTT. This translates into CASSGTSGSSTDTQYF. This chain links TRBV12-3 or TRBV12-4 with TRBJ2-3, with TRBD2 matching over 11 bases. The trim removed 5 bases at V and 0 bases at J, leaving 4 bases unmatched. The CDR3 has 16 residues.

This clonotype was counted a few times. The chain has TRBV5-1 and TRBJ1-4, with a tentative D call TRBD1 (5 bases). From germline, CDR1 is SGHRS and CDR2 YFSETQ. The CDR3 sequence is 14 residues long. Trimming removed 4 bases at V and 6 bases at J, with 13 bases between. The DNA of the CDR3 is TGCGCCAGCAGCCATACAGGTCCTGATGAAAAACTGTTTTTT. This encodes CASSHTGPDEKLFF.

This clonotype turned up a few times. The chain joins TRBV10-3 to TRBJ2-1; 7 nucleotides line up with TRBD2. There are 13 residues in the CDR3. V lost 11 bases and J lost 1; bases outside the gene matches: 5. Germline CDR1 reads ENHRY; CDR2 reads SYGVKD. In DNA form, the CDR3 reads TGTGCCTTAGGAGCGGGGTCCTACAATGAGCAGTTCTTC. Translating it yields CALGAGSYNEQFF.

This clonotype was seen repeatedly, ten times or more. CDR3 sequence reads: CASSVLGEPDTQYF. DNA for the CDR3: TGTGCCAGCAGCGTCCTAGGGGAGCCAGATACGCAGTATTTT. The chain employs TRBV27 and TRBJ2-3; D could derive from TRBD1 or TRBD2 (5 bases each). The CDR3 runs 14 residues. Trimming pared 6 bases from V and 4 bases from J, leaving 14 bases between. Germline V gives CDR1 MNHEY, CDR2 SMNVEV (reference sequence).

This clonotype has a count of ten or more. The chain links TRBV10-2 to TRBJ2-3, with D tentatively TRBD2 (6 bases). The CDR3 runs to 13 residues. Germline CDR1 and CDR2: WSHSY and SAAADI. The V end was cut by 7 bases, the J end by 0 bases, with 8 bases between. The CDR3 loop is CASKGTSTDTQYF. CDR3 DNA sequence: TGCGCCAGCAAGGGGACTAGCACAGATACGCAGTATTTT.